Listed below are T cell receptor beta chains from one sample, sequenced in a study of radiotherapy plus CTLA-4 blockade in lung cancer. Assay used: immunoSEQ multiplex PCR; TCRdb lists only in-frame clones, some missing. The top ten hold approximately 15% of the sample, which has around 70,000 clones, less than 85% seen once. This sample comprised peripheral blood, obtained from a patient treated with radiotherapy plus ipilimumab. These receptors were obtained from a human donor with non-small cell lung cancer whose response to radiotherapy plus ipilimumab could not be evaluated. Some clones in this sample may be carry-over from other donors' samples. The CDR3 runs from the conserved cysteine through the conserved F or W. A D gene is named only where the DNA matches it firmly. Size values are once, few and many counts, or a class for expanded clones, and some rows have none.

v_gene	d_gene	abundance	j_gene	CDR3nt	CDR3aa
TRBV6-6	TRBD1	.	TRBJ2-5	TGTGCCAGCAGTATTACAGGGGTTAGAGAGACCCAGTACTTC	CASSITGVRETQYF
TRBV30	.	.	TRBJ1-2	TGTGCCTGGAATGAGCAGCGTAACTATGGCTACACCTTC	CAWNEQRNYGYTF
TRBV5-1	.	.	TRBJ2-7	TGCGCCAGCAGGGACATTACCTACGAGCAGTACTTC	CASRDITYEQYF
TRBV4-2	TRBD1	.	TRBJ1-2	TGTGCCAGCAGTCCTACCGGGGACAGGGTCTATGGCTACACCTTC	CASSPTGDRVYGYTF
TRBV11-2	.	medium-sized	TRBJ1-4	TGTGCCAGCAGCTTCCAGGGCCCGACTAATGAAAAACTGTTTTTT	CASSFQGPTNEKLFF
TRBV19	TRBD1	.	TRBJ1-5	TGTGCCAGTAGGGGCAGGGGGCAAGGGGGCAATCAGCCCCAGCATTTT	CASRGRGQGGNQPQHF
TRBV9	.	.	TRBJ2-5	TGTGCCAGCAGCTTCGCAGGGGGGCAAGAGACCCAGTACTTC	CASSFAGGQETQYF
TRBV4-1	TRBD2	.	TRBJ2-1	TGCGCCAGCAGCCGAGGACTAGCGGGGCTGCCCTCCTACAATGAGCAGTTCTTC	CASSRGLAGLPSYNEQFF
TRBV18	.	.	TRBJ2-3	TGTGCCAGCTCACCGGAGCTGAGCACAGATACGCAGTATTTT	CASSPELSTDTQYF
TRBV7-3	TRBD1	.	TRBJ1-5	TGTGCCAGCAGCTTAAAAGAGGACAGGATTAGCAATCAGCCCCAGCATTTT	CASSLKEDRISNQPQHF
TRBV29-1	TRBD1	.	TRBJ1-1	TGCAGCGCCCAAACCGGGACAGGGCTTGGGGGCACTGAAGCTTTCTTT	CSAQTGTGLGGTEAFF
TRBV5-6	.	.	TRBJ1-1	TGTGCCAGCAGCTCCCTCAGGGAAGCAGCCACTGAAGCTTTCTTT	CASSSLREAATEAFF
TRBV19	.	.	TRBJ2-7	TGTGCCAGTAGTATAGATCCCGGGGTCTACGAGCAGTACTTC	CASSIDPGVYEQYF
TRBV6-1	.	.	TRBJ2-7	TGTGCCAGCAGTGAAGGCTGGGCCAATTCCTACGAGCAGTACTTC	CASSEGWANSYEQYF
TRBV4-3	.	.	TRBJ1-1	TGCGCCAGCAGCCTGAGTCCGGGAGAGGATGCGGAAGCTTTCTTT	CASSLSPGEDAEAFF
TRBV6-1	TRBD1	few	TRBJ2-3	TGTGCCAGCAGTGGCGGGACAGGGGCAGATACGCAGTATTTT	CASSGGTGADTQYF
TRBV19	.	.	TRBJ1-5	TGTGCCAGTCGACCTCACCGGGACAACTCGCTCTATAGCAATCAGCCCCAGCATTTT	CASRPHRDNSLYSNQPQHF
TRBV19	.	.	TRBJ1-5	TGTGCCAGTAGAGGGGCACGGCAGCCCCAGCATTTT	CASRGARQPQHF
TRBV15	TRBD1	once	TRBJ1-5	TGTGCCACCAGCACCCGGGACAGGGCCCATCAGCCCCAGCATTTT	CATSTRDRAHQPQHF
TRBV5-4	TRBD2	few	TRBJ2-1	TGTGCCAGCAGCCAGTTAAGCGGGGGGGCGTACAATGAGCAGTTCTTC	CASSQLSGGAYNEQFF
TRBV6-1	.	few	TRBJ1-1	TGTGCCAGCATTTCACTCGTCGGGGTTGGCACTGAAGCTTTCTTT	CASISLVGVGTEAFF
TRBV5-6	.	.	TRBJ1-2	TGTGCCAGCAGCCGGGACATAGTTAACTATGGCTACACCTTC	CASSRDIVNYGYTF
TRBV19	TRBD1	.	TRBJ1-2	TGTGCCACCAAACCAACGGACAGGCAGAGCTATGGCTACACCTTC	CATKPTDRQSYGYTF
TRBV7-2	.	.	TRBJ2-1	TGTGCCAGCAGCTTAGAAAGTTGGGCTGAGCAGTTCTTC	CASSLESWAEQFF
TRBV19	.	many	TRBJ2-1	TGTGCCAGTAGTATAGGGCTAGCGAATGAGCAGTTCTTC	CASSIGLANEQFF
TRBV15	.	.	TRBJ2-5	TGTGCCACCAGCAGGGAGCCCCGAGAGACCCAGTACTTC	CATSREPRETQYF
TRBV5-4	TRBD1	.	TRBJ2-2	TGTGCCAGCAGCTTGTTCGAGGGGGCGCTCAGGGCCGGGGAGCTGTTTTTT	CASSLFEGALRAGELFF
TRBV9	.	.	TRBJ1-1	TGTGCCAGCAGCGTAGTGCCAGGGGATGAAATTGAAGCTTTCTTT	CASSVVPGDEIEAFF
TRBV4-1	TRBD1	.	TRBJ1-6	TGCGCCAGCAGCCAAGAAAGCAGAGGACAGGGAGCTTCACCCCTCCACTTT	CASSQESRGQGASPLHF
TRBV18	.	.	TRBJ1-5	TGTGCCAGCTCACCAAAAGGGGGGGCGTTGAATCAGCCCCAGCATTTT	CASSPKGGALNQPQHF
TRBV11-2	.	few	TRBJ2-5	TGTGCCAGCAGCTTCATGGGGAGGAAAGAGACCCAGTACTTC	CASSFMGRKETQYF
TRBV6-6	.	.	TRBJ2-7	TGTGCCGCAGGACTCTACGAGCAGTACTTC	CAAGLYEQYF
TRBV5-8	TRBD1	.	TRBJ2-3	TGTGCCAGCAGCTACAGGGGCGATAGCACAGATACGCAGTATTTT	CASSYRGDSTDTQYF
TRBV6-5	.	.	TRBJ1-2	TGTGCCAGCAGTCCCCCCGGGGGTGGCTATGGCTACACCTTC	CASSPPGGGYGYTF
TRBV5-4	TRBD1	.	TRBJ2-7	TGTGCCAGCAGCTTACAGGGGAAGCCCTACGAGCAGTACTTC	CASSLQGKPYEQYF
TRBV19	.	.	TRBJ1-6	TGTGCCAGTAGTATGCGGCAGGGAATCAATTCACCCCTCCACTTT	CASSMRQGINSPLHF
TRBV6-1	.	.	TRBJ2-7	TGTGCCAGCAGTGAAGGGTCTAGCGCCTCCTACGAGCAGTACTTC	CASSEGSSASYEQYF
TRBV27	.	.	TRBJ1-6	TGTGCCAGCAGTAACGCCTGGAGTGAGGAAGGGGGCTCCTATAATTCACCCCTCCACTTT	CASSNAWSEEGGSYNSPLHF
TRBV4-3	.	.	TRBJ1-1	TGCGCCAGCAGCCAAGATCACTCCGGGAGTGAAGCTTTCTTT	CASSQDHSGSEAFF
TRBV5-1	TRBD1	.	TRBJ2-5	TGCGCCAGCAGCTTGAGGATCGGGACAGCCCAAGAGACCCAGTACTTC	CASSLRIGTAQETQYF
TRBV28	TRBD2	.	TRBJ2-2	TGTGCCGCGGGAGGGGACACCGGGGAGCTGTTTTTT	CAAGGDTGELFF
TRBV4-2	TRBD2	.	TRBJ2-1	TGTGCCAGCAGCCAAGACGCGGCTAGCGGGGGGGTGGGTGAGCAGTTCTTC	CASSQDAASGGVGEQFF
TRBV5-1	TRBD1	many	TRBJ1-3	TGCGCCAGCAGCTTGGGCATAGGGACAGGGGGCCTTGGAAACACCATATATTTT	CASSLGIGTGGLGNTIYF
TRBV4-1	.	.	TRBJ2-7	TGCGCCAGCAGCCTAAGAAGCGCCGGCGACCTCTACGAGCAGTACTTC	CASSLRSAGDLYEQYF
TRBV27	.	.	TRBJ1-1	TGTGCCAGCAGTACACAGGGGAACACTGAAGCTTTCTTT	CASSTQGNTEAFF
TRBV13	.	once	TRBJ1-1	TGTGCCAGCAGCCAAGTATTACTCGCGGTCACTGAAGCTTTCTTT	CASSQVLLAVTEAFF
TRBV5-1	.	once	TRBJ1-2	TGCGCCAGCAGCTTTGGGGGGTATGACAACTATGGCTACACCTTC	CASSFGGYDNYGYTF